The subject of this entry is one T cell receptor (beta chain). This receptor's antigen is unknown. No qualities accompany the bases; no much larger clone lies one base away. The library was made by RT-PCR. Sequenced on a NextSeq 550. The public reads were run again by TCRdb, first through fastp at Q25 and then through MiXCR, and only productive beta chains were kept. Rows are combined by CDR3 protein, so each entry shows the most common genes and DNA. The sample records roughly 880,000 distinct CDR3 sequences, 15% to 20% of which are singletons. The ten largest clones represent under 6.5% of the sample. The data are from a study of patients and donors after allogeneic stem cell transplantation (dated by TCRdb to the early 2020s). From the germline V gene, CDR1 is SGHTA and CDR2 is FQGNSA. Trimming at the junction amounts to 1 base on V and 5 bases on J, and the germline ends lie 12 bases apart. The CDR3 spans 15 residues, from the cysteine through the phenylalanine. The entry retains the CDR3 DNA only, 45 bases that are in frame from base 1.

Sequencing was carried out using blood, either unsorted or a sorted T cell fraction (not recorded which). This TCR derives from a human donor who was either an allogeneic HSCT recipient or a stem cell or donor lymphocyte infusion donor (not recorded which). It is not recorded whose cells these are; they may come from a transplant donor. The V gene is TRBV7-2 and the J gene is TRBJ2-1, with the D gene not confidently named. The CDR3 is CASSLVLKGHNEQFF. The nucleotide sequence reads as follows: TGTGCCAGCAGCTTAGTTCTGAAAGGTCACAATGAGCAGTTCTTC.